One and the same sample provided the 23 T cell receptor beta chains below, sequenced in a study of regulatory T cells in long-lasting Graves disease. Construction of TCR beta libraries relied on iRepertoire HTBI primers and on Arm-PCR targeting CDR3 regions. TCRdb re-analysed the multiplex PCR reads in MiXCR, keeping a single row per CDR3 protein. The sample lists about 620,000 distinct CDR3 sequences; under 20% were seen once. The time point denotes: newly diagnosed GD, antithyroid drugs for less than 3 months. From PBMCs, RNA was extracted and then used to make the TCR library. The same data also contributed to another study, on T cells in Graves' hyperthyroidism and ophthalmopathy.

The sequencing used peripheral blood mononuclear cells (PBMCs), collected at new diagnosis, from a patient treated with antithyroid drugs. The source of these receptors is a woman aged 25 to 39 with Graves disease.

This clonotype came up many times. The V and J genes are TRBV28 and TRBJ2-1; no clear D gene. Trimming took 2 bases from V and 7 from J, leaving 9 bases between them. CDR1 and CDR2 from the germline V gene are MDHEN and SYDVKM. The CDR3 covers 13 residues. The CDR3 region is CASSLPHRNEQFF. CDR3 in DNA: TGTGCCAGCAGTTTACCCCACCGTAATGAGCAGTTCTTC. Full variable domain (rest looked up from reference TRBV28 and TRBJ2-1): DVKVTQSSRYLVKRTGEKVFLECVQDMDHENMFWYRQDPGLGLRLIYFSYDVKMKEKGDIPEGYSVSREKKERFSLILESASTNQTSMYLCASSLPHRNEQFFGPGTRLTVL.

This chain joins TRBV12-3 or TRBV12-4 and TRBJ1-1; TRBD1 is a possible D gene (5 bases). V gave up 7 bases and J gave up 4 bases, with 13 bases separating them. The CDR3 has 13 residues. The CDR3 loop reads CASTKTVRTEAFF. CDR3 nucleotide sequence: TGTGCCAGCACCAAGACAGTTCGCACTGAAGCTTTCTTT.

This clonotype was picked up many times. The chain employs TRBV29-1 and TRBJ1-2; 11 nucleotides align to TRBD1. In germline, CDR1 is SQVTM, CDR2 ANQGSEA. V gave up 3 bases and J gave up 4 bases; unmatched junction bases: 7. CDR3 length: 15 amino acids. This chain's CDR3 is CSVEGQGDYPYGYTF. For the CDR3, the DNA is TGCAGCGTTGAGGGACAGGGGGACTACCCCTATGGCTACACCTTC.

This clonotype appeared many times. CDR3 bases: TGTGCCAGCAGTTATGGGACCGAGCAGTACTTC. It translates to CASSYGTEQYF. The J gene is TRBJ2-7, the V gene TRBV6-2 or TRBV6-3; tentatively, D is TRBD1 or TRBD2 (5 bases each). This CDR3 region has 11 residues. Between the trimmed V and J ends, which lost 3 bases and 6 bases, there was a span of 6 bases. Germline-derived CDR1 and CDR2 are MNHEY and SVGEGT.

This clonotype was recorded many times. The chain joins TRBV2 to TRBJ1-1; 12 positions agree with TRBD1. Germline V lookup: CDR1 SNHLY, CDR2 FYNNEI. V was pared by 6 bases and J by 1 base, with 3 bases of the junction left unmatched. CDR3 size: 15 residues. The CDR3 DNA reads as TGTGCCAGCAGGGGGACAGGGGGCTGGAACACTGAAGCTTTCTTT. Residues: CASRGTGGWNTEAFF.

V and J are TRBV24-1 and TRBJ2-7; TRBD1 agrees at 8 bases. CDR3 length equals 14 residues. V shed 5 bases and J 2 bases; nucleotides not matched to a gene: 4. CDR1 and CDR2 from the germline V gene are KGHDR and SFDVKD. CDR3 protein: CATSASTGAYEQYF. In DNA form, the CDR3 reads TGTGCCACCAGTGCCTCGACAGGGGCCTACGAGCAGTACTTC.

Ten or more counts support this clonotype. Sequence at one end of the junction differs from germline and may be a read error. The V call is TRBV12-3 or TRBV12-4, the J call TRBJ2-6; perhaps D is TRBD1 or TRBD2 (5 bases each). The CDR3 covers 15 residues. CDR3 nucleotides: TGTGCCAGCAGCCCCCCGGACTCTGGGGCCAGCGTCCTGACTTTC. It codes for CASSPPDSGASVLTF.

This clonotype has more than one count but fewer than ten. The genes are TRBV15 and TRBJ1-2; possible D gene TRBD1, 5 bases. Deletions cut 0 bases from V and 8 bases from J, with 13 bases between. From germline, CDR1 is LNHNV and CDR2 YYDKDF (reference sequence). The CDR3 length is 14 residues. The CDR3 reads CATSRDKTAVGYTF. The CDR3, as DNA: TGTGCCACCAGCAGAGATAAGACAGCCGTCGGCTACACCTTC.

This chain joins TRBV30 and TRBJ2-2; no clear D gene. The CDR3 spans 14 residues. The germline gives CDR1 GTSNPN, CDR2 SVGIG (reference sequence). With 0 bases removed from V and 3 bases from J, the gap between germline ends came to 8 bases. The DNA of the CDR3 is TGTGCCTGGAGTGTCCTAGTGGACACCGGGGAGCTGTTTTTT. It translates to CAWSVLVDTGELFF.

The V gene is TRBV5-1, the J gene TRBJ1-2; 11 bases are a match to TRBD1. Germline CDR1 reads SGHRS; CDR2 reads YFSETQ. The V gene end was trimmed by 4 bases and the J gene end by 3 bases; junction bases not matched to a gene: 5. This CDR3 spans 15 amino acids. The CDR3 DNA is TGCGCCAGCAGCCCAGGACAGGGGGCAGACTATGGCTACACCTTC. It codes for CASSPGQGADYGYTF.

This chain links TRBV30 with TRBJ1-1, with D possibly matching TRBD1 (5 bases). This CDR3 contains 18 residues. Germline V gives CDR1 GTSNPN, CDR2 SVGIG (reference sequence). V was clipped by 0 bases and J by 7 bases, with 27 bases between them. CDR3 in DNA: TGTGCCTGGAGTGTACTAGGATACGGGGGGAAAGAGTCGGGTGAAGCTTTCTTT. Protein sequence: CAWSVLGYGGKESGEAFF.

This clonotype was picked up a small number of times. The rearrangement uses TRBV9 and TRBJ1-2, with no clear D. The germline V and J ends were trimmed by 0 bases and 7 bases, with 4 bases remaining between them. Germline V gives CDR1 SGDLS, CDR2 YYNGEE. This CDR3 spans 11 amino acids. The CDR3: CASSVGSGYTF. CDR3 nucleotides: TGTGCCAGCAGCGTAGGTTCTGGCTACACCTTC.

This clonotype was seen at least ten times. This sequence joins TRBV12-5 and TRBJ2-5, with 10 bases aligning to TRBD2. Germline CDR1 and CDR2: LGHNT and FRNRAP. The CDR3 has 16 amino acids. V gave up 4 bases and J gave up 10 bases; unmatched junction bases: 15. The CDR3 DNA reads as TGTGCTAGTGGTTACTCAACGGTGGAGCGGGAGGGCCTCCAGTACTTC. As protein: CASGYSTVEREGLQYF.

A few counts support this clonotype. The chain joins TRBV30 to TRBJ2-2; no reliable D call. The ends were cut back, 2 bases at V and 5 bases at J, with 6 bases in the middle. The CDR3 is 12 amino acids. CDR1 is GTSNPN and CDR2 is SVGIG in the germline V gene (reference sequence). This CDR3 reads CAWSKTTGELFF. CDR3 sequence (DNA): TGTGCCTGGAGTAAAACGACCGGGGAGCTGTTTTTT.

The table lists this clonotype with many counts. The V gene is TRBV20-1, the J gene TRBJ2-7, with TRBD1 matching 10 bases. Germline loops: CDR1 DFQATT, CDR2 SNEGSKA (reference sequence). This CDR3 is 13 amino acids long. Trimming cost V 5 bases and J 0 bases; bases outside gene matches: 1. DNA for the CDR3: TGCAGTGCTCGGACAGGGGGCTCCTACGAGCAGTACTTC. Translating gives CSARTGGSYEQYF.

The CDR3 reads CASSEKGGLVQPQHF. The CDR3 coding sequence is TGTGCCAGCAGTGAAAAAGGGGGCCTGGTTCAGCCCCAGCATTTT. This chain connects TRBV6-2 or TRBV6-3 to TRBJ1-5; 7 bases are a match to TRBD1. Germline CDR1 is MNHEY and CDR2 is SVGEGT. Trimming cost V 5 bases and J 6 bases; bases outside gene matches: 10. The CDR3 sequence is 15 residues long.

This clonotype was seen a handful of times. The CDR3 reads CSARDGTGLLYTDTQYF. The CDR3 region has the DNA TGCAGTGCTAGAGACGGGACAGGTCTTCTGTACACAGATACGCAGTATTTT. The V call is TRBV20-1, the J call TRBJ2-3, with TRBD1 matching over 8 bases. The CDR3 covers 17 residues. Trimming took 0 bases from V and 2 from J; bases not matched to a gene: 10. Germline CDR1 is DFQATT and CDR2 is SNEGSKA (reference sequence).

Ten or more counts support this clonotype. The chain joins TRBV18 to TRBJ1-1; the D is unclear. Trimming shortened V by 5 bases and J by 6 bases, and 16 bases separated the two germline ends. CDR3 length: 14 amino acids. Looked up from germline, CDR1 is KGHSH and CDR2 is LQKENI. CDR3 region: CASSSTSGDAEAFF. CDR3 nucleotides: TGTGCCAGCTCATCAACCTCGGGTGACGCTGAAGCTTTCTTT.

This clonotype has ten or more counts. The chain joins TRBV12-3 or TRBV12-4 to TRBJ1-6; D unresolved. Deletions cut 7 bases from V and 7 bases from J, with 14 bases between. The CDR3 contains 14 residues. The CDR3 loop reads CASNSDRTNSPLHF. In nucleotides, the CDR3 is TGTGCCAGCAACTCTGACCGAACAAATTCACCCCTCCACTTT.

In its sample, this clonotype was seen many times. V is TRBV29-1 and J is TRBJ1-4, with no clear D. CDR3 length: 11 amino acids. Trimming pared 6 bases from V and 4 bases from J, leaving 6 bases between. CDR1 is SQVTM, CDR2 ANQGSEA, per germline. CDR3 in DNA: TGCAGCGTCCGGAATAATGAAAAACTGTTTTTT. Its protein is CSVRNNEKLFF.

The gene calls are TRBV27 and TRBJ1-4; no reliable D call. V dropped 6 bases and J dropped 15 bases, with 8 bases sitting between them. This CDR3 region has 9 residues. Germline CDR1 is MNHEY and CDR2 is SMNVEV (reference sequence). CDR3 sequence reads: CASSREVFF. Here the CDR3 DNA reads TGTGCCAGCAGCCGGGAGGTGTTTTTT.

This clonotype was seen at least ten times. The V gene is TRBV6-1, the J gene TRBJ1-4; 8 nucleotides match TRBD1. Germline V gene lookup returns CDR1 MNHNS and CDR2 SASEGT. There are 13 residues in the CDR3. With 7 bases clipped from V and 8 bases from J, the junction kept 6 bases outside the gene matches. This CDR3 reads CASKYRGAEKLFF. The CDR3 region has the DNA TGTGCCAGCAAATACAGGGGGGCGGAAAAACTGTTTTTT.

This clonotype appeared a few times. The CDR3 DNA sequence: TGTGCCAGCTCACGAGGGACAGGGGGAGGCGAGCAGTACTTC. Residues: CASSRGTGGGEQYF. The V and J genes are TRBV18 and TRBJ2-7, with TRBD1 identical over 11 bases. The V and J ends lost 4 bases and 6 bases, in that order; junction bases with no gene match: 5. The CDR3 loop spans 14 amino acids. Germline V gene data show CDR1 as KGHSH and CDR2 as LQKENI.